The entry that follows covers one TCR beta chain sequence. From germline, CDR1 is MNHEY and CDR2 SMNVEV (reference sequence). Trimming removed 4 bases at V and 2 bases at J, with 17 bases between. The CDR3 runs 16 residues. The data derive from a study of blood T cell repertoires in COVID-19. Study as a whole: Nucleic acid was either cDNA or gDNA, and it came from T cells, B-cell-depleted T cells, or PBMCs.

Original processing methods: Amplification from reference gene primers served as the basis for estimated nucleated cell counts. Generated by immunoSEQ multiplex PCR, the TCRdb table keeps only in-frame clones and is missing some. D and trimming were read from the DNA, whereas the V and J calls and clone size are those reported in that table. The sample has hundreds of thousands of clones, 85% seen once. Input material: peripheral blood. The sequence was collected from a human donor in a cohort sampled during active COVID-19. The rearrangement uses TRBV27 and TRBJ1-2; tentative D call: TRBD1 (6 bases). The chain's CDR3 is CASSSTGLLLNYGYTF. CDR3 coding DNA: TGTGCCAGCAGTTCGACAGGTCTCCTACTAAACTATGGCTACACCTTC.